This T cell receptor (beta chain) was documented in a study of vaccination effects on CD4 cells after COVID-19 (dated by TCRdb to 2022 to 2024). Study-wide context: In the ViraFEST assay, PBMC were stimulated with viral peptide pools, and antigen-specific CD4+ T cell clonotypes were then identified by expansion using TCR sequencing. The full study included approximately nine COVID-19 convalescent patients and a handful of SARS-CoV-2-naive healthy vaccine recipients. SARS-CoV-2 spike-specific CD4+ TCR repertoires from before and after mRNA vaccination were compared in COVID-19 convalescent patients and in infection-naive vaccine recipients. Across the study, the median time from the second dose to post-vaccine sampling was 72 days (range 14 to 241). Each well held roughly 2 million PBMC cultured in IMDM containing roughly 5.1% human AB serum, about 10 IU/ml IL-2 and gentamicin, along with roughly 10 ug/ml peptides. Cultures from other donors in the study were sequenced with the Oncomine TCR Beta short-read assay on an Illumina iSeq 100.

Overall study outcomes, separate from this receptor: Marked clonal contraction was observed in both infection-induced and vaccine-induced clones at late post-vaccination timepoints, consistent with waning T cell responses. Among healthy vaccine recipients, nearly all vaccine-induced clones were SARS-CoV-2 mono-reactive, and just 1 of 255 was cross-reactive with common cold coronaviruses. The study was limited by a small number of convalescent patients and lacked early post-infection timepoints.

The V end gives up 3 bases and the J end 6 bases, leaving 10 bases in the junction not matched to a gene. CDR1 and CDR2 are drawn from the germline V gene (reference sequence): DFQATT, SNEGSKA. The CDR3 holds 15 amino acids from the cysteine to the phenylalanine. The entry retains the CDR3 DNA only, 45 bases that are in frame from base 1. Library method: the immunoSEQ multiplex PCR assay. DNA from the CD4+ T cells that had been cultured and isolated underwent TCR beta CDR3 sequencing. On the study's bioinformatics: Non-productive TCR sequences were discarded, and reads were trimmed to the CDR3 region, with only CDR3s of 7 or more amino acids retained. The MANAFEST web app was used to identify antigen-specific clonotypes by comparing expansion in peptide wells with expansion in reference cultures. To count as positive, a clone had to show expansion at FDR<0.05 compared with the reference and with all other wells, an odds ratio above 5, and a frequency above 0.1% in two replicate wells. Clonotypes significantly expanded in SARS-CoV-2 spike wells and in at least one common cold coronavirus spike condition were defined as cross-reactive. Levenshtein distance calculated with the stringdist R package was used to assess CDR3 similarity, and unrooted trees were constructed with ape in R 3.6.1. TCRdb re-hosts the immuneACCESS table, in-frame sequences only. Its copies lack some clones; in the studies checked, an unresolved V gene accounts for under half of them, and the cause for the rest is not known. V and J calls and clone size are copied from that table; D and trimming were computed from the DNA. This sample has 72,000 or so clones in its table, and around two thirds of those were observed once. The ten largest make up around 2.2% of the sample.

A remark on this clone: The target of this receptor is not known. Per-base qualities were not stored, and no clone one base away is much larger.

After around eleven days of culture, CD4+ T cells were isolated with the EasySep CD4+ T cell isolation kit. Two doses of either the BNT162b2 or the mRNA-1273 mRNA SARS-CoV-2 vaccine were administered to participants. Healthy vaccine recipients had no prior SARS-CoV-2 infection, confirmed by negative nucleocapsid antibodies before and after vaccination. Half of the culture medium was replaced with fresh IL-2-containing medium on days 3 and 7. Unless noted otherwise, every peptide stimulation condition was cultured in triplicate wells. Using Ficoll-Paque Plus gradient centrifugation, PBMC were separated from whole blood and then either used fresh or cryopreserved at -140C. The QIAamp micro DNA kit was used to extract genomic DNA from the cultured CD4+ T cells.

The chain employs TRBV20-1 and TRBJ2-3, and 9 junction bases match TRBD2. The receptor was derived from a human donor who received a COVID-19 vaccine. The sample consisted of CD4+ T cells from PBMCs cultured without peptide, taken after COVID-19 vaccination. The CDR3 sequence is CSASSAGGPDDTQYF. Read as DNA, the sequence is TGCAGTGCTAGTTCCGCGGGGGGGCCGGATGATACGCAGTATTTT.